This TCR beta chain was recovered during a study of blood T cell repertoires in COVID-19. Here immunoSEQ multiplex PCR was the method, and the copy in TCRdb shows in-frame clones only, minus some. The table records about 70,000 clones, around nine tenths of them present only once. Germline V gene data show CDR1 as MNHNY and CDR2 as SVGAGI (reference sequence). CDR3 length: 14 residues. V was clipped by 6 bases and J by 4 bases, with 14 bases between them. This receptor was obtained from a woman younger than 30 with acute or convalescent COVID-19. V gene TRBV6-6 combines with J gene TRBJ2-3; D may be TRBD2 (5 bases). Specimen: peripheral blood. The CDR3 DNA follows: TGTGCCAGCAGAGTCGGGATTATCCCAGATACGCAGTATTTT. This codes for CASRVGIIPDTQYF.